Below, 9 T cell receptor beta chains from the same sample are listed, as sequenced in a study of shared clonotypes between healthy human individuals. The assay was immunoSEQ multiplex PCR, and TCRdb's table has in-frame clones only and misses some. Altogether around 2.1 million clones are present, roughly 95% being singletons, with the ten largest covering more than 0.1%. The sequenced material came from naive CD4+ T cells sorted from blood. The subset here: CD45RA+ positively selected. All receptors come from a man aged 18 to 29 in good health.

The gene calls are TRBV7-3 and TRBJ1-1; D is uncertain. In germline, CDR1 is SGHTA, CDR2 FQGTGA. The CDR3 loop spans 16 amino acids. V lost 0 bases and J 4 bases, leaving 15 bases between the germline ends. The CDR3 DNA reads TGTGCCAGCAGCTTAACGCAGGCCCCGGTCTCCACTGAAGCTTTCTTT. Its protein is CASSLTQAPVSTEAFF.

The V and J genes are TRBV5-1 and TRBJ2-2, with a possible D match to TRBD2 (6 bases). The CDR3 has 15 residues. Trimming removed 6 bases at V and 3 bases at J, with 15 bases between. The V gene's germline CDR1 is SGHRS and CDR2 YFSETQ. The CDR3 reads CASTELAVDTGELFF. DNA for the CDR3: TGCGCCAGCACCGAACTAGCTGTTGACACCGGGGAGCTGTTTTTT.

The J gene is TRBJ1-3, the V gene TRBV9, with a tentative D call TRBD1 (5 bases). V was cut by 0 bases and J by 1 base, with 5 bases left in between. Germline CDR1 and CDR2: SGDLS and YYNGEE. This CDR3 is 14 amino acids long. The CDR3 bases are TGTGCCAGCAGCGTAGGACAGTCTGGAAACACCATATATTTT. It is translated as CASSVGQSGNTIYF. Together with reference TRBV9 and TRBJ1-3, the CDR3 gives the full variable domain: DSGVTQTPKHLITATGQRVTLRCSPRSGDLSVYWYQQSLDQGLQFLIQYYNGEERAKGNILERFSAQQFPDLHSELNLSSLELGDSALYFCASSVGQSGNTIYFGEGSWLTVV.

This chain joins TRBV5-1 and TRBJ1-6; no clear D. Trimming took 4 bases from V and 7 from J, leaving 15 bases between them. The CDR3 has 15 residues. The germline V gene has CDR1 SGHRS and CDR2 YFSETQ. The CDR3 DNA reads TGCGCCAGCAGCCCCGGAGCACAGAGAAATTCACCCCTCCACTTT. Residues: CASSPGAQRNSPLHF.

The CDR3 region is CASSDEASWETQYF. CDR3 DNA sequence: TGCGCCAGCAGTGATGAGGCTAGCTGGGAGACCCAGTACTTC. The chain uses TRBV10-1 and TRBJ2-5, with a tentative D call TRBD2 (5 bases). With 3 bases removed from V and 5 bases from J, the gap between germline ends came to 13 bases. Germline V gene data show CDR1 as WNHNN and CDR2 as SYGVQD (reference sequence). The CDR3 sequence is 14 residues long.

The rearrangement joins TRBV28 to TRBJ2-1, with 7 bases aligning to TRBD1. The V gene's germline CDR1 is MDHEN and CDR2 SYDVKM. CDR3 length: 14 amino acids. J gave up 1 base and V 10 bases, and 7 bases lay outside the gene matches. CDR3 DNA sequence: TGTGCCACCGAGGGACAGACTTCCTACAATGAGCAGTTCTTC. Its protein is CATEGQTSYNEQFF.

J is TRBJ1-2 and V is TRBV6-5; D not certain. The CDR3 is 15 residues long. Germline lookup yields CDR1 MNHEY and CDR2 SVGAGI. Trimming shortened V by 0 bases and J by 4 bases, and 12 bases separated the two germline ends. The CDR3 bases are TGTGCCAGCAGTTACTCAGGTTTAGGCGGCTATGGCTACACCTTC. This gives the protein CASSYSGLGGYGYTF.

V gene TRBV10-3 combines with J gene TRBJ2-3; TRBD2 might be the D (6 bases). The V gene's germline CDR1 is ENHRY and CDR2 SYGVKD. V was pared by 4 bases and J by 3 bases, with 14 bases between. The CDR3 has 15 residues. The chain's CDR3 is CAISVSREVTDTQYF. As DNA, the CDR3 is TGTGCCATCAGTGTGTCCAGGGAGGTAACAGATACGCAGTATTTT.

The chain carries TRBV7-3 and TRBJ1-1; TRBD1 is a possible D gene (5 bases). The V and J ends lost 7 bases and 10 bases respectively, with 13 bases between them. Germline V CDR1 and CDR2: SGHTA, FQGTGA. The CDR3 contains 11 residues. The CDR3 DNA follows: TGTGCCAGCACCGCCGCGGGGGGAGCTTTCTTT. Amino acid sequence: CASTAAGGAFF.